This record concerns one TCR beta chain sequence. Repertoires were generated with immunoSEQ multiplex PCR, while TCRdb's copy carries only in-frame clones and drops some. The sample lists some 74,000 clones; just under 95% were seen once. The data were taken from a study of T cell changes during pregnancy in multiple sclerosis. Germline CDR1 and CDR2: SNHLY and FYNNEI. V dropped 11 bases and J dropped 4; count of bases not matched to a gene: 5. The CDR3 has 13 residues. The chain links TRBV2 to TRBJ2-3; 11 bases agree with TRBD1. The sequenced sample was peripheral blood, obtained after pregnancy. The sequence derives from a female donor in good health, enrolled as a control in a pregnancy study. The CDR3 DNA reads TGTGCCCTGGACAGGGGGCAATCAGATACGCAGTATTTT. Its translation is CALDRGQSDTQYF.